The 4 T cell receptor beta chains reported below all come from one sample, sequenced in a study of blood T cell repertoires in COVID-19. The method was immunoSEQ multiplex PCR; TCRdb's version includes in-frame clones alone and lacks a portion of them. The table lists approximately 190,000 clones, roughly 86% of them singletons. The source material was peripheral blood. The receptors come from a woman in her 70s with active or convalescent COVID-19.

This clone was observed a handful of times. V usage is TRBV28 and J usage is TRBJ2-1; tentative D call: TRBD2 (5 bases). The CDR3 contains 14 residues. V was cut by 2 bases and J by 4 bases, with 9 bases left in between. Germline-derived CDR1 and CDR2 are MDHEN and SYDVKM. The CDR3 coding sequence is TGTGCCAGCAGTTTAAAAGCGGCATACAATGAGCAGTTCTTC. As protein: CASSLKAAYNEQFF.

CDR3 residues: CASSFPSDTQYF. The CDR3 DNA follows: TGCGCCAGCAGCTTCCCGTCCGATACGCAGTATTTT. The chain couples TRBV5-1 to TRBJ2-3, with D unresolved. CDR3 length: 12 amino acids. From germline, CDR1 is SGHRS and CDR2 YFSETQ. The V end lost 2 bases, the J end lost 6 bases, and 7 bases lay between the germline ends.

The chain employs TRBV19 and TRBJ1-5; weak D call: TRBD1 (5 bases). Germline values: CDR1 LNHDA, CDR2 SQIVND (reference sequence). V dropped 7 bases and J dropped 2 bases, with 12 bases sitting between them. The CDR3 contains 14 residues. The DNA of the CDR3 is TGTGCCAGTAACATCGGGGGGGGCAATCAGCCCCAGCATTTT. Its translation: CASNIGGGNQPQHF. Filled out from reference TRBV19 and TRBJ1-5, the complete variable domain reads DGGITQSPKYLFRKEGQNVTLSCEQNLNHDAMYWYRQDPGQGLRLIYYSQIVNDFQKGDIAEGYSVSREKKESFPLTVTSAQKNPTAFYLCASNIGGGNQPQHFGDGTRLSIL.

A few counts support this clone. The chain couples TRBV5-6 to TRBJ1-6, with no clear D. With 4 bases removed from V and 0 bases from J, the gap between germline ends came to 8 bases. Per the germline V gene, CDR1 is SGHDT and CDR2 is YYEEEE. CDR3 length: 15 amino acids. The CDR3 nucleotides are TGTGCCAGCAGCCCGAGGGTCTCCTATAATTCACCCCTCCACTTT. This translates into CASSPRVSYNSPLHF.